The source of this T cell receptor beta chain is a study of blood T cell repertoires in COVID-19. Study-wide background: PBMCs, B-cell-depleted T cells, or T cells were the source of the cDNA or gDNA that made up the material.

Sequencing used immunoSEQ multiplex PCR; TCRdb keeps in-frame clones, though not all of them. The repertoire includes 200,000 to 300,000 clones, about 86% of them detected once, and 6.2% sits in the top ten. V dropped 1 base and J dropped 6; count of bases not matched to a gene: 8. CDR3 length equals 15 residues. CDR1 is SEHNR, CDR2 FQNEAQ, per germline (reference sequence). V is TRBV7-9 and J is TRBJ2-7; 8 bases map to TRBD2. The sequence was obtained from a man in his sixties with acute or convalescent COVID-19. The sample comprised peripheral blood. The CDR3 reads CASSLGREGRPEQYF. The CDR3 nucleotides are TGTGCCAGCAGCTTAGGTCGGGAGGGGAGGCCCGAGCAGTACTTC.